The clone carrying this T cell receptor beta chain was counted only a few times. Time point here: persistent/refractory GD, antithyroid drugs over 5 years with positive TRAb. Construction of the TCR library relied on RNA isolated from PBMCs. The record originates from a study of regulatory T cells in long-lasting Graves disease. The CDR3 is 16 residues long. Germline V lookup: CDR1 MDHEN, CDR2 SYDVKM. Germline trimming cut 6 bases from V and 3 bases from J; bases unmatched to any gene: 8. Relying on iRepertoire HTBI primers and Arm-PCR of CDR3 regions, the team built TCR beta libraries. TCRdb re-analysed the multiplex PCR reads in MiXCR, keeping a single row per CDR3 protein. The data hold about 430,000 distinct CDR3 sequences, with approximately 22% observed a single time.

Sequences were derived from peripheral blood mononuclear cells (PBMCs), sampled when the disease was refractory, from a patient treated with antithyroid drugs. V and J are TRBV28 and TRBJ1-2, with 12 bases that match TRBD1. This TCR derives from a female donor with Graves disease. The CDR3 loop reads CASSLSGTGGDYGYTF. The CDR3 bases are TGTGCCAGCAGCCTCTCCGGGACAGGGGGCGACTATGGCTACACCTTC.